The clone carrying this T cell receptor beta chain has a single count. Its target is unknown. The CDR3 is made up of 11 amino acids. Trimming cost V 5 bases and J 7 bases, with 11 bases left between them. The germline V gene encodes CDR1 SQVTM and CDR2 ANQGSEA. Extraction of RNA preceded its reverse transcription into cDNA, which served as the sequencing template. Sequenced by immunoSEQ multiplex PCR; TCRdb stores in-frame clones only, minus some. Altogether 150,000 to 200,000 clones are present, about 54% being singletons, with the ten largest covering around 15%. As for treatment: oral pan-JAK inhibitor, 5-10 mg twice daily. The sorting of PBMCs gave CD4+ and CD8+ T cells. The source of the sample is a study of CD8+ T cells in alopecia areata. Study-wide results and caveats: Among the top 100, expanded CD8+ clones were significantly decreased by tofacitinib, as was scalp clonality.

The gene calls are TRBV29-1 and TRBJ1-1; D unresolved. The receptor was isolated from a human donor with alopecia areata. The starting material was CD4+ T cells sorted from blood, obtained at approximately week 56, from a patient treated with tofacitinib. The CDR3 sequence: CSVRGSHEAFF. As DNA, the CDR3 is TGCAGCGTTAGAGGCAGTCATGAAGCTTTCTTT.